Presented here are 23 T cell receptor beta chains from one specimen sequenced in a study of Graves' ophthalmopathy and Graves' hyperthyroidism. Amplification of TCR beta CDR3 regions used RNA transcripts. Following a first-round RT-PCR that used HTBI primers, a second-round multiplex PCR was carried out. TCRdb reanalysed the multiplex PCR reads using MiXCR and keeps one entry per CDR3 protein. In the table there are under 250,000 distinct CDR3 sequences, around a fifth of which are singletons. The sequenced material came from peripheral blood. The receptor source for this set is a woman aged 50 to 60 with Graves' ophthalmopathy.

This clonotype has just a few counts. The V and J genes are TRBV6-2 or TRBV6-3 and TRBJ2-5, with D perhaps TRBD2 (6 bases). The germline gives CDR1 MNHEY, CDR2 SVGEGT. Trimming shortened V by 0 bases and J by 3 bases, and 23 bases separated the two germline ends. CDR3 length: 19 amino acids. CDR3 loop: CASSYSIGSRSLGEETQYF. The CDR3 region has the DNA TGTGCCAGCAGTTACTCGATCGGGAGCCGGTCCCTCGGGGAAGAGACCCAGTACTTC.

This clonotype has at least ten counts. The CDR3: CASSLDVAGTTEAFF. CDR3 nucleotides: TGTGCCAGCAGCTTAGATGTAGCCGGGACCACTGAAGCTTTCTTT. V usage is TRBV11-2 and J usage is TRBJ1-1; a possible D gene is TRBD1 (5 bases). The germline CDR1 and CDR2 sequences are SGHAT and FQNNGV. The CDR3 is 15 residues long. The V gene lost 0 bases and the J gene lost 4 bases, with 12 bases spanning the gap. Together with reference TRBV11-2 and TRBJ1-1, the CDR3 gives the full variable domain: EAGVAQSPRYKIIEKRQSVAFWCNPISGHATLYWYQQILGQGPKLLIQFQNNGVVDDSQLPKDRFSAERLKGVDSTLKIQPAKLEDSAVYLCASSLDVAGTTEAFFGQGTRLTVV.

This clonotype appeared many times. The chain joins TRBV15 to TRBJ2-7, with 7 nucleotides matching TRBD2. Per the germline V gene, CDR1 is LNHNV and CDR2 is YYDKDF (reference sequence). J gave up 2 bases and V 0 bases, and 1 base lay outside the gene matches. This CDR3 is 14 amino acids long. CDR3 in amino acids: CATSRDGRAYEQYF. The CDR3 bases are TGTGCCACCAGCAGAGATGGGAGGGCCTACGAGCAGTACTTC.

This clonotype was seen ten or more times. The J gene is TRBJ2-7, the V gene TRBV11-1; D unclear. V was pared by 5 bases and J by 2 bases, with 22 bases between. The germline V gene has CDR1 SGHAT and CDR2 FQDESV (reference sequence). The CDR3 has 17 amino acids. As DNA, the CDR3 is TGTGCCAGCAGCCTTTACCGGGCCGCCGTGGGCCCCTACGAGCAGTACTTC. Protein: CASSLYRAAVGPYEQYF.

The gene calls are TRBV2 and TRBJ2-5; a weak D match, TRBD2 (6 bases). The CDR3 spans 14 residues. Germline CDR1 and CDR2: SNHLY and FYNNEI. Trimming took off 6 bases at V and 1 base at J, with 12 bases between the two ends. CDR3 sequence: CASSDLAPQETQYF. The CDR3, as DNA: TGTGCCAGCAGCGACCTAGCGCCCCAAGAGACCCAGTACTTC.

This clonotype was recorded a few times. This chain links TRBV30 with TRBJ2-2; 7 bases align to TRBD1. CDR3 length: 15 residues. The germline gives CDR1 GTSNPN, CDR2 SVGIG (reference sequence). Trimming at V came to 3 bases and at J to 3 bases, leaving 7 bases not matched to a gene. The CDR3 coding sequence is TGTGCCTGGAGCACACAGGGGTTTTACACCGGGGAGCTGTTTTTT. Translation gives CAWSTQGFYTGELFF.

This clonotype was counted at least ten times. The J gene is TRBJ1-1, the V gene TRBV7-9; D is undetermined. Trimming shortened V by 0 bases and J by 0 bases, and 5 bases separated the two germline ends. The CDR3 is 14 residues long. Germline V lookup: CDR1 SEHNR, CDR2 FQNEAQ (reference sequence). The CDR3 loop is CASSLATVNTEAFF. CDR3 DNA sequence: TGTGCCAGCAGCTTAGCGACGGTGAACACTGAAGCTTTCTTT.

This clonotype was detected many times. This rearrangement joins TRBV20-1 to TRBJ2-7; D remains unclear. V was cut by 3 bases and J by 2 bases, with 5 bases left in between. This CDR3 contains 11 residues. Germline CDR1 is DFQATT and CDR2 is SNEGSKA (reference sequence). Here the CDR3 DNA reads TGCAGTGCTAGTAACCCCTACGAGCAGTACTTC. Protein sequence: CSASNPYEQYF.

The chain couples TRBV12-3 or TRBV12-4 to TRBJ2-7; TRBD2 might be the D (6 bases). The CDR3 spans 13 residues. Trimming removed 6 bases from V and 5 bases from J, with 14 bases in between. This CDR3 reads CASSRAAGHEQYF. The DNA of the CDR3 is TGTGCCAGCAGCCGAGCGGCGGGACACGAGCAGTACTTC.

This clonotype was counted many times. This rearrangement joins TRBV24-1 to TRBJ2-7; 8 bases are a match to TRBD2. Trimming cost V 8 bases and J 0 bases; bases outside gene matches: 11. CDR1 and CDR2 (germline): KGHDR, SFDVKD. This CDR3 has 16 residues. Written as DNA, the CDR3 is TGTGCCACCATCCTACCCGGGACTAGATCCTCCTACGAGCAGTACTTC. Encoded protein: CATILPGTRSSYEQYF.

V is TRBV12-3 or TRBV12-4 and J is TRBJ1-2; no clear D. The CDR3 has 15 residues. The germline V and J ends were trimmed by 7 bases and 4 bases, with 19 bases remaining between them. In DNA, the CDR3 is TGTGCCAGCACTTCAAACAAAGCCCTTTCCTATGGCTACACCTTC. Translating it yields CASTSNKALSYGYTF.

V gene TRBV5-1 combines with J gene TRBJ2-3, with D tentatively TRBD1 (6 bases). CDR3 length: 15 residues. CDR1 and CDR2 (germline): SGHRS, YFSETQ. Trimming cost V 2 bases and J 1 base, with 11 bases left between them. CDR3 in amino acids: CASSLQGWGTDTQYF. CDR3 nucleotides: TGCGCCAGCAGCTTACAGGGCTGGGGCACAGATACGCAGTATTTT. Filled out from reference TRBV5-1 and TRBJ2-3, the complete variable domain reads KAGVTQTPRYLIKTRGQQVTLSCSPISGHRSVSWYQQTPGQGLQFLFEYFSETQRNKGNFPGRFSGRQFSNSRSEMNVSTLELGDSALYLCASSLQGWGTDTQYFGPGTRLTVL.

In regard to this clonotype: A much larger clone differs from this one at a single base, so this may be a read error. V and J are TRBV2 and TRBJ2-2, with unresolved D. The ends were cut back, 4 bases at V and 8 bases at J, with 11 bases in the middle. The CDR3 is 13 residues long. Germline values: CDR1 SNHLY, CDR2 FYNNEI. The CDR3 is CASSVSCSGELFF. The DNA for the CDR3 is TGTGCCAGCAGTGTTTCGTGTTCGGGGGAGCTGTTTTTT.

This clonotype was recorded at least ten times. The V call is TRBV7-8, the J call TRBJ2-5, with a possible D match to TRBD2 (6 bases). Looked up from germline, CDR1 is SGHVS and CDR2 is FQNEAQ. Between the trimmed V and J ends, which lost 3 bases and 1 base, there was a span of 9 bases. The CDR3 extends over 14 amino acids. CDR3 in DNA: TGTGCCAGCAGCTTCCGGAGGGCCCAAGAGACCCAGTACTTC. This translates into CASSFRRAQETQYF.

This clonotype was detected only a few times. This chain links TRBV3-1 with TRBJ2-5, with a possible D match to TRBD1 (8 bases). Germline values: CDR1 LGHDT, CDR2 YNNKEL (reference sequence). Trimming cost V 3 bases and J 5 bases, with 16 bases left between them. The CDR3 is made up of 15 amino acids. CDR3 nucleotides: TGTGCCAGCAGCCACCCGACAGGGGAGGGGGAGACCCAGTACTTC. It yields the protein CASSHPTGEGETQYF.

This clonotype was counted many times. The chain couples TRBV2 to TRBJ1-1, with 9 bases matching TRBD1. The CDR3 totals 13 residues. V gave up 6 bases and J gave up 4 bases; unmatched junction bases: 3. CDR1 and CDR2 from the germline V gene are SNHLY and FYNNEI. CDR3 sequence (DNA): TGTGCCAGCAGACTGACAGGGGGCACTGAAGCTTTCTTT. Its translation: CASRLTGGTEAFF.

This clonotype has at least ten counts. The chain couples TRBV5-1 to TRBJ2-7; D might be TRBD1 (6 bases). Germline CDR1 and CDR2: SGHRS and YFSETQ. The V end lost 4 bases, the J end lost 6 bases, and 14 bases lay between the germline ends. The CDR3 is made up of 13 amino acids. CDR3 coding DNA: TGCGCCAGCAGCAAACAGGGTTCGATCGAGCAGTACTTC. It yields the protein CASSKQGSIEQYF.

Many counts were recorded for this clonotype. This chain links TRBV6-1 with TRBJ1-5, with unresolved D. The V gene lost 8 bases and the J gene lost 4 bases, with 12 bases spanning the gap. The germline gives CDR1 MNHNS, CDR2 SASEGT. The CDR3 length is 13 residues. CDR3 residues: CASRDGSNQPQHF. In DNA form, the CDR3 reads TGTGCCAGCCGCGACGGTAGTAATCAGCCCCAGCATTTT.

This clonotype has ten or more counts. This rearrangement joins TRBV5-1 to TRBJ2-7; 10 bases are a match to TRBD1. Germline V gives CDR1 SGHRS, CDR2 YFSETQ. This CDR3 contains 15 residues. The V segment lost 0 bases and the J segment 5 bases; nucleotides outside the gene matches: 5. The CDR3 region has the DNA TGCGCCAGCAGCTTGGCCGGGGACAGGGGTCACGAGCAGTACTTC. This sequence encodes CASSLAGDRGHEQYF.

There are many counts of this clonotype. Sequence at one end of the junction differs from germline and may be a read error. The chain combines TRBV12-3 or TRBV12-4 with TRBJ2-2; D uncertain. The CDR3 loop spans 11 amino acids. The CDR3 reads CASANTGELFF. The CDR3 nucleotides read TGTGCCAGCGCGAATACCGGGGAGCTGTTTTTT.

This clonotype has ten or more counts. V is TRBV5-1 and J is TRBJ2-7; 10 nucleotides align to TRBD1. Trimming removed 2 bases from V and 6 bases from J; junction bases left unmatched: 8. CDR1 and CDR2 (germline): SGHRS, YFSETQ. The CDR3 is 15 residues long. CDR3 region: CASSFGQGGSGEQYF. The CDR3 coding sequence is TGCGCCAGCAGCTTCGGACAGGGGGGTTCCGGCGAGCAGTACTTC.

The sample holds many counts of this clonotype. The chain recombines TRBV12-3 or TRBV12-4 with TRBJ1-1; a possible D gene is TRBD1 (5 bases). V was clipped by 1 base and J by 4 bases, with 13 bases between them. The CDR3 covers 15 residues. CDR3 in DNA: TGTGCCAGCAGTTTAGTTGGGCAGGGTAGCACTGAAGCTTTCTTT. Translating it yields CASSLVGQGSTEAFF.

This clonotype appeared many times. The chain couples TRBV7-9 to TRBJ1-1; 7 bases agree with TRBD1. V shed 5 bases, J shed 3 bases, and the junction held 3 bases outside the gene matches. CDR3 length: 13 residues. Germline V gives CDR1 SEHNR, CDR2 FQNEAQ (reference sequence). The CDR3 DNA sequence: TGTGCCAGCAGCCGCAGGGGGGACACTGAAGCTTTCTTT. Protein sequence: CASSRRGDTEAFF.